This entry is about one TCR beta chain. The antigen is unknown. The entry originates in a study of shared clonotypes between healthy human individuals. From CD4+ cells came CD45RA+ naive and CD45RA-negative memory subsets. Overall study results and limits: Limitation of the genetic and exposure-history diversity represented came from the few donors. As a rule, naive subsets had a larger estimated richness than memory subsets.

Data came from immunoSEQ multiplex PCR; TCRdb stores just in-frame clones and leaves some out. Of roughly 2.2 million clones in the sample, around 93% were seen once. After removal of 7 bases from V and 1 base from J, the junction contained 6 bases not matched to a gene. Germline values: CDR1 SGHRS, CDR2 YFSETQ. The length of the CDR3 is 14 residues. The sample consisted of naive CD4+ T cells from PBMCs. Subset here: CD45RA+ positively selected. This chain uses TRBV5-1 with TRBJ2-3; 7 bases match TRBD2. The origin of this receptor is a man between 18 and 29 years old in good health. Some clones in this sample may be carry-over from other donors' samples. The CDR3 coding sequence is TGCGCCAGCCGGGGACGGGGGGGCACAGATACGCAGTATTTT. The encoded protein is CASRGRGGTDTQYF.